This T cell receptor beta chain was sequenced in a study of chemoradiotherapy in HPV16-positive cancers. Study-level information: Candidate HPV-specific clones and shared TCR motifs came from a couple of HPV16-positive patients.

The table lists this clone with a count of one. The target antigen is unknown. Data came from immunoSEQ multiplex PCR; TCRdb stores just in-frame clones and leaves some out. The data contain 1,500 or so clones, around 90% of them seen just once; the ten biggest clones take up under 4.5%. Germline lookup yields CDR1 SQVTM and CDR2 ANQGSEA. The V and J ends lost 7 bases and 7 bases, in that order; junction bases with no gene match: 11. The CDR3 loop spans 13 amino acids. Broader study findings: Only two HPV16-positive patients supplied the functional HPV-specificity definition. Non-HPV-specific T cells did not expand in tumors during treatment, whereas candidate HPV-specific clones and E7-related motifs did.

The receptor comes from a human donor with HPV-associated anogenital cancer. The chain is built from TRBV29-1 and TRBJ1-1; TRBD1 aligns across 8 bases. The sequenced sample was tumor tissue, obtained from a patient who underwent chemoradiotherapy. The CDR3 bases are TGCAGCGCCGAACGGGACAGGCAATTTGAAGCTTTCTTT. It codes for CSAERDRQFEAFF.